This T cell receptor beta chain was sequenced in a study of early T cells in non-severe SARS-CoV-2 infection. As for the study in general: Sequencing of bulk RNA from unsorted whole blood was done, without chain pairing.

The CDR3 loop spans 14 amino acids. CDR1 is DFQATT and CDR2 is SNEGSKA in the germline V gene (reference sequence). V was pared by 4 bases and J by 4 bases, with 13 bases between. The TCR library protocol attached unique molecular identifiers to the individual cDNA molecules. TCRdb re-analysed the 5' RACE reads in MiXCR, keeping a single row per CDR3 protein. The table includes 85,000 to 100,000 distinct CDR3 sequences, approximately 11% detected once. This rearrangement joins TRBV20-1 to TRBJ2-2, with D maybe TRBD1 (6 bases). Sequenced material: whole blood. This receptor was obtained from an adult who was a healthcare worker with PCR-confirmed SARS-CoV-2 infection or an uninfected control (not recorded which). CDR3 DNA: TGCAGTGCTATACAGGGTGGGAGCACCGGGGAGCTGTTTTTT. Translation: CSAIQGGSTGELFF.